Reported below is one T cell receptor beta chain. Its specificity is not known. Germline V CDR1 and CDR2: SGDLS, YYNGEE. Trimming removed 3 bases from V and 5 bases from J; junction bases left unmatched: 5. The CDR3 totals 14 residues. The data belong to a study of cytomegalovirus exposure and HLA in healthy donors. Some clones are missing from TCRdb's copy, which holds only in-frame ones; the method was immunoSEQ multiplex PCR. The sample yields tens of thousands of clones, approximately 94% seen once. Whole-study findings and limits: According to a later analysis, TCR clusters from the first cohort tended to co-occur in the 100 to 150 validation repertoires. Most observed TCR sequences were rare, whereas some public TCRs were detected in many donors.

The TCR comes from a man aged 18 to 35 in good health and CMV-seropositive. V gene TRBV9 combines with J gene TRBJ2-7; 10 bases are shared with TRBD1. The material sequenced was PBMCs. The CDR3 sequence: CASSGWDRGDEQYF. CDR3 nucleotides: TGTGCCAGCAGCGGTTGGGACAGGGGTGACGAGCAGTACTTC. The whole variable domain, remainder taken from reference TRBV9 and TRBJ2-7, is DSGVTQTPKHLITATGQRVTLRCSPRSGDLSVYWYQQSLDQGLQFLIQYYNGEERAKGNILERFSAQQFPDLHSELNLSSLELGDSALYFCASSGWDRGDEQYFGPGTRLTVT.